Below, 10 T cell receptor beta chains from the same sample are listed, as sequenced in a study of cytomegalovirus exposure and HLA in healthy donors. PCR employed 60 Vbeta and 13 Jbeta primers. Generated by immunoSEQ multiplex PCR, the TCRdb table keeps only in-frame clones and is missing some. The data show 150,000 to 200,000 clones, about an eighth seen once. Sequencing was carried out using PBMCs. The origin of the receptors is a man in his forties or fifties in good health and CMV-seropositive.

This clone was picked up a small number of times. CDR3 protein: CASSSTGQGAETQYF. CDR3 nucleotide sequence: TGTGCCAGCAGCTCGACGGGACAGGGGGCAGAGACCCAGTACTTC. The V call is TRBV5-4, the J call TRBJ2-5; the match to TRBD1 covers 12 bases. V lost 3 bases and J lost 4; bases outside the gene matches: 4. Germline values: CDR1 SGHNT, CDR2 YYREEE (reference sequence). The CDR3 contains 15 residues.

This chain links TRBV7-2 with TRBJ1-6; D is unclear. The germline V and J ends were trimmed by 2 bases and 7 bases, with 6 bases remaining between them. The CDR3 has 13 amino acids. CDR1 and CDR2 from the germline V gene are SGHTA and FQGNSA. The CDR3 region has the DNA TGTGCCAGCAGCTTATACTTGAATTCACCCCTCCACTTT. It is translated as CASSLYLNSPLHF.

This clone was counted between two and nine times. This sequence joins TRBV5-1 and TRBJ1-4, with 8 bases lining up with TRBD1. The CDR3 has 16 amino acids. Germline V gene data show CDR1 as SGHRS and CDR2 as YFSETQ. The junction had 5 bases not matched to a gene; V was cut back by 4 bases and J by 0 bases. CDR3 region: CASSRQGPATNEKLFF. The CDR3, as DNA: TGCGCCAGCAGCCGACAGGGGCCCGCAACTAATGAAAAACTGTTTTTT.

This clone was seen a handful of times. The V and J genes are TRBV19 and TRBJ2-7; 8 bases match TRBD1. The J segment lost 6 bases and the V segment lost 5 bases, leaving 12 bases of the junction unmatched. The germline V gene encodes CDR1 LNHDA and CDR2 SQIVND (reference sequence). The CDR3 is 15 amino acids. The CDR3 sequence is CASSATGGGHSEQYF. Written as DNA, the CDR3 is TGTGCCAGTAGTGCCACAGGGGGAGGTCACTCCGAGCAGTACTTC.

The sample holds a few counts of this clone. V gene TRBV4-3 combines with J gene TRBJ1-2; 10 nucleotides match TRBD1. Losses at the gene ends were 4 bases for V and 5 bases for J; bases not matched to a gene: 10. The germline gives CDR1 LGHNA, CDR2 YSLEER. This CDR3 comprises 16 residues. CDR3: CASSPWGQGLDYGYTF. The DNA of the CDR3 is TGCGCCAGCAGCCCCTGGGGACAGGGGTTAGATTATGGCTACACCTTC.

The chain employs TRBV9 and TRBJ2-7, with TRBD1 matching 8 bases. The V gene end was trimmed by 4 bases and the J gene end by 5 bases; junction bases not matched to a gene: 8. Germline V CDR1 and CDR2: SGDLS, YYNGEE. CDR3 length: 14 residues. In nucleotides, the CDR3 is TGTGCCAGCAGCCGCTCCCAGGGGGCCCACGAGCAGTACTTC. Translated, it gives CASSRSQGAHEQYF.

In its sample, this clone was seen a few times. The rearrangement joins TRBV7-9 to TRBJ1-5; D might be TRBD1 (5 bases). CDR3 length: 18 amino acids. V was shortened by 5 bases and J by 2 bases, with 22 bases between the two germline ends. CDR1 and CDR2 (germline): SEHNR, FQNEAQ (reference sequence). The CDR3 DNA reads TGTGCCAGCAGCCACACCTCCGACAGTTTTTTCGGCAATCAGCCCCAGCATTTT. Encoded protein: CASSHTSDSFFGNQPQHF.

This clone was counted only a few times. DNA for the CDR3: TGTGCCAGCAGTTCATTCAGGACAGGATTACAAGAGACCCAGTACTTC. Translation: CASSSFRTGLQETQYF. The chain combines TRBV6-5 with TRBJ2-5; 7 bases fit TRBD1. V shed 4 bases, J shed 2 bases, and the junction held 10 bases outside the gene matches. The CDR3 length is 16 residues. In germline, CDR1 is MNHEY, CDR2 SVGAGI.

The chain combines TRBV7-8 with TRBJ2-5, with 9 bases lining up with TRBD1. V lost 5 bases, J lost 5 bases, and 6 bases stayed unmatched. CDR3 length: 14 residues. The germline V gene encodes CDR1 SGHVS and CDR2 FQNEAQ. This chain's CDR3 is CASSVNRGRETQYF. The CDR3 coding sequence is TGTGCCAGCAGCGTAAACAGGGGGCGGGAGACCCAGTACTTC.

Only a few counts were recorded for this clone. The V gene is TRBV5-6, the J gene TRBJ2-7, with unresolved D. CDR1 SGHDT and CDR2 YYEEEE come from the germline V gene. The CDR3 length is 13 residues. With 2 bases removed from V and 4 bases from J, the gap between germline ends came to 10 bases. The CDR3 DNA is TGTGCCAGCAGCTTCTTGAGGAATTACGAGCAGTACGTC. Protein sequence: CASSFLRNYEQYV.